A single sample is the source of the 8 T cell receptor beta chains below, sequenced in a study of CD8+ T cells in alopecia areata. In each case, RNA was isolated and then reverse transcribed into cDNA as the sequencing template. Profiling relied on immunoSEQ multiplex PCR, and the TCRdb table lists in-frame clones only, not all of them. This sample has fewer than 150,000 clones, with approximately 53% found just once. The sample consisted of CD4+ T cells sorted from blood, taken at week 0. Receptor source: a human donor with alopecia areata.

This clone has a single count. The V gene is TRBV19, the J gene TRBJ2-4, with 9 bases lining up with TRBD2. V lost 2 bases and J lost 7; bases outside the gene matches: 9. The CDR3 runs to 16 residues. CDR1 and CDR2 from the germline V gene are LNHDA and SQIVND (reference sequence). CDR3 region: CASSIKEGLAWNIQYF. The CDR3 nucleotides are TGTGCCAGTAGTATAAAGGAGGGACTAGCATGGAACATTCAGTACTTC.

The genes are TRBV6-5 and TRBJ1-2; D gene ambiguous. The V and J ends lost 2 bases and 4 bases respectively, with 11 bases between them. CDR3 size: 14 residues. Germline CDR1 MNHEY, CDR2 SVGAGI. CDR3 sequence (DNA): TGTGCCAGCAGTTACAATCAGGACGGCTATGGCTACACCTTC. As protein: CASSYNQDGYGYTF.

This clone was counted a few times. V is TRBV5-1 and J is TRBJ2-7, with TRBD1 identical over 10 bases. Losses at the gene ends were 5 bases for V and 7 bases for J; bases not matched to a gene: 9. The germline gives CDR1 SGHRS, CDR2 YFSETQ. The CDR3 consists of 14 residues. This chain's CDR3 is CASRGTGAAGEQYF. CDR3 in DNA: TGCGCCAGCAGAGGGACAGGGGCCGCGGGAGAGCAGTACTTC.

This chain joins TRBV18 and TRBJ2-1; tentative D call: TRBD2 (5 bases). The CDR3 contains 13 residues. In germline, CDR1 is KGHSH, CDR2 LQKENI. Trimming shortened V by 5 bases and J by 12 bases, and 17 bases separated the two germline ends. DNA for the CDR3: TGTGCCAGCTCAGCGGACTGGCGTTCGCTGCAGTTCTTC. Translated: CASSADWRSLQFF.

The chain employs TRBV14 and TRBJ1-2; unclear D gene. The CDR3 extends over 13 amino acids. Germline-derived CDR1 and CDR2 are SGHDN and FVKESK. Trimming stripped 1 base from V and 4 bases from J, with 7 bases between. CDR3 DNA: TGTGCCAGCAGCCAAGTGGGTCGCTATGGCTACACCTTC. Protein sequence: CASSQVGRYGYTF.

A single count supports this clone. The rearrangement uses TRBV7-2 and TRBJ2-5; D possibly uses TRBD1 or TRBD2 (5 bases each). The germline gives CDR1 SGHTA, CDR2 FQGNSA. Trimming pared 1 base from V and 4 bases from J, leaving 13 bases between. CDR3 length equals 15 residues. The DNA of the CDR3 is TGTGCCAGCAGCTTAGGGGGGATGGATGGAGAGACCCAGTACTTC. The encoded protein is CASSLGGMDGETQYF.

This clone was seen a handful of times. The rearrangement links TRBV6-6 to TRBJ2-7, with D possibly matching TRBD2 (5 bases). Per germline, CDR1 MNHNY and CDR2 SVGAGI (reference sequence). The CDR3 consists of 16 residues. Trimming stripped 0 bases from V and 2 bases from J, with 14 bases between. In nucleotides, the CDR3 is TGTGCCAGCAGTTACTCGAGCGTGGGAGACCCCTACGAGCAGTACTTC. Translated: CASSYSSVGDPYEQYF.

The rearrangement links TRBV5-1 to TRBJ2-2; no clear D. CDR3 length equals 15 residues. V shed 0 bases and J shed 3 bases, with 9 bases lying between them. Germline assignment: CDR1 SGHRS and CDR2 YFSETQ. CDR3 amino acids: CASSLAVGDTGELFF. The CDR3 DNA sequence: TGCGCCAGCAGCTTGGCCGTTGGGGACACCGGGGAGCTGTTTTTT.